One sample yielded the 15 T cell receptor beta chains listed below, sequenced in a study of OX40 agonist ivuxolimab in advanced cancers. TCRdb's table, derived via immunoSEQ multiplex PCR, lists solely in-frame clones and lacks some. The sample lists roughly 58,000 clones, 77% occurring once. The sequencing used CD4+ or CD8+ T cells sorted from blood, collected in a trial of the OX40 agonist ivuxolimab. The receptors shown here come from an adult with an advanced solid tumor such as melanoma, head and neck, liver or kidney cancer.

The chain is built from TRBV6-6 and TRBJ1-1; 8 bases agree with TRBD1. J gave up 5 bases and V 7 bases, and 12 bases lay outside the gene matches. The CDR3 sequence is 15 residues long. Per germline, CDR1 MNHNY and CDR2 SVGAGI (reference sequence). CDR3 sequence (DNA): TGTGCCAGCATCTTGACAGGGGTCCGGAGTACTGAAGCTTTCTTT. This encodes CASILTGVRSTEAFF.

The gene calls are TRBV5-1 and TRBJ2-7; 10 positions agree with TRBD2. The CDR3 contains 17 residues. The germline V gene has CDR1 SGHRS and CDR2 YFSETQ. V dropped 7 bases and J dropped 2; count of bases not matched to a gene: 15. The CDR3 protein is CASSKSAGLAETYEQYF. The CDR3 DNA sequence: TGCGCCAGCTCTAAATCGGCTGGACTAGCGGAGACCTACGAGCAGTACTTC.

The genes are TRBV11-2 and TRBJ2-2; 9 bases line up with TRBD1. V trimming: 4 bases; J trimming: 4 bases; junction bases outside the gene matches: 4. This CDR3 spans 15 amino acids. Germline CDR1 is SGHAT and CDR2 is FQNNGV. The CDR3 DNA reads TGTGCCAGCAGCTCGGGACAGGGTTCCACCGGGGAGCTGTTTTTT. Residues: CASSSGQGSTGELFF.

The chain couples TRBV6-5 to TRBJ2-5; D ambiguous. The CDR3 loop spans 14 amino acids. V gave up 5 bases and J gave up 1 base, with 11 bases separating them. The V gene's germline CDR1 is MNHEY and CDR2 SVGAGI. The CDR3 coding sequence is TGTGCCAGCAGTCCCGGACGGATCCAAGAGACCCAGTACTTC. It encodes CASSPGRIQETQYF.

This chain connects TRBV29-1 to TRBJ2-1; D remains ambiguous. The CDR3 spans 13 residues. CDR1 is SQVTM, CDR2 ANQGSEA, per germline. V was pared by 4 bases and J by 4 bases, with 11 bases between. CDR3 residues: CSVVAQLYNEQFF. The CDR3 DNA sequence: TGCAGCGTTGTGGCACAGTTGTACAATGAGCAGTTCTTC.

The gene calls are TRBV6-1 and TRBJ1-2; no firm D call. The germline V gene has CDR1 MNHNS and CDR2 SASEGT. The CDR3 spans 13 residues. The V and J ends lost 2 bases and 4 bases respectively, with 8 bases between them. The CDR3 sequence: CASSESSTYGYTF. In DNA form, the CDR3 reads TGTGCCAGCAGTGAAAGCTCTACCTATGGCTACACCTTC.

This clone was seen just once. This chain connects TRBV4-3 to TRBJ1-6; weak D call: TRBD1 (6 bases). V dropped 2 bases and J dropped 9 bases, with 29 bases sitting between them. The CDR3 spans 20 residues. CDR1 and CDR2 from the germline V gene are LGHNA and YSLEER. The CDR3 DNA reads TGCGCCAGCAGCCAACACCGTCCCCGGCGGGACACCGGAAGACCTTCACCCCTCCACTTT. This codes for CASSQHRPRRDTGRPSPLHF.

The genes are TRBV19 and TRBJ2-3; D perhaps matches TRBD2 (5 bases). Per germline, CDR1 LNHDA and CDR2 SQIVND (reference sequence). V shed 6 bases and J shed 3 bases, with 13 bases lying between them. The CDR3 is 14 amino acids. The CDR3 loop is CASSFSGGTDTQYF. The CDR3 nucleotides read TGTGCCAGTAGCTTCAGCGGTGGGACAGATACGCAGTATTTT.

The V gene is TRBV10-3, the J gene TRBJ2-1; 9 bases fit TRBD1. The CDR3 consists of 17 residues. Per the germline V gene, CDR1 is ENHRY and CDR2 is SYGVKD. V gave up 0 bases and J gave up 8 bases; unmatched junction bases: 11. The CDR3 sequence is CAISESMAGTGQDEQFF. In nucleotides, the CDR3 is TGTGCCATCAGTGAGTCGATGGCCGGGACAGGGCAGGATGAGCAGTTCTTC.

The rearrangement uses TRBV6-5 and TRBJ1-2, with unresolved D. This CDR3 contains 12 residues. Trimming removed 11 bases from V and 5 bases from J, with 15 bases in between. Germline CDR1 reads MNHEY; CDR2 reads SVGAGI. For the CDR3, the DNA is TGTGCCGCCCGGGTCAACCGGTATGGCTACACCTTC. Its protein product is CAARVNRYGYTF.

V is TRBV28 and J is TRBJ2-7; the match to TRBD2 covers 14 bases. The CDR3 is 16 residues long. The J segment lost 6 bases and the V segment lost 5 bases, leaving 9 bases of the junction unmatched. CDR1 is MDHEN, CDR2 SYDVKM, per germline. CDR3 sequence reads: CASSPGTSGSSLEQYF. The CDR3 region has the DNA TGTGCCAGCAGTCCCGGGACTAGCGGGAGTTCTCTCGAGCAGTACTTC.

This clone was detected ten times or more. The gene calls are TRBV11-2 and TRBJ2-7; TRBD1 matches 7 bases. V shed 4 bases, J shed 0 bases, and the junction held 3 bases outside the gene matches. The length of the CDR3 is 14 residues. Germline values: CDR1 SGHAT, CDR2 FQNNGV. CDR3 coding DNA: TGTGCCAGCAGCTCGGGACAGCTCTCCTACGAGCAGTACTTC. Translating gives CASSSGQLSYEQYF.

The chain has TRBV5-1 and TRBJ1-1; D gene unclear. Germline V CDR1 and CDR2: SGHRS, YFSETQ. This CDR3 spans 13 amino acids. Trimming stripped 7 bases from V and 0 bases from J, with 10 bases between. CDR3 bases: TGCGCCAGCTGCCTGGCCATGAACACTGAAGCTTTCTTT. This sequence encodes CASCLAMNTEAFF.

V gene TRBV11-2 combines with J gene TRBJ1-2; TRBD1 matches 8 bases. The CDR3 runs 16 residues. CDR1 and CDR2 (germline): SGHAT, FQNNGV. The V gene end was trimmed by 4 bases and the J gene end by 4 bases; junction bases not matched to a gene: 11. As DNA, the CDR3 is TGTGCCAGCAGCTCATCCGACAGGGGAGGTGCCTATGGCTACACCTTC. Its translation: CASSSSDRGGAYGYTF.

Of note for this clone: A much larger clone sits a single nucleotide away, making a read error possible. Written as DNA, the CDR3 is TGCGCCAGCAGCAGGACAGGGAGCACAGATACGCAGTATTTT. This encodes CASSRTGSTDTQYF. The chain couples TRBV4-1 to TRBJ2-3, with 8 nucleotides matching TRBD1. CDR1 and CDR2 (germline): MGHRA, YSYEKL. The CDR3 consists of 14 residues. V trimming: 5 bases; J trimming: 0 bases; junction bases outside the gene matches: 1.